Below are 6 T cell receptor beta chains sequenced from a single sample in a study of OX40 agonist ivuxolimab in advanced cancers. The table came from immunoSEQ multiplex PCR; TCRdb's copy has only in-frame clones and leaves some out. The table has fewer than 70,000 clones, around nine tenths seen once. The sample consisted of CD4+ or CD8+ T cells sorted from blood, taken in a trial of the OX40 agonist ivuxolimab. The receptors were sampled from an adult with an advanced solid tumor such as melanoma, head and neck, liver or kidney cancer.

CDR3 sequence reads: CASSSGTSGRGTDTQYF. CDR3 DNA sequence: TGTGCCAGCAGTTCCGGGACTAGCGGGAGGGGCACAGATACGCAGTATTTT. The rearrangement joins TRBV28 to TRBJ2-3; TRBD2 agrees at 16 bases. Unmatched junction bases numbered 2, after V lost 4 bases and J lost 1 base. CDR1 is MDHEN and CDR2 is SYDVKM in the germline V gene. The CDR3 has 17 residues. Filled out from reference TRBV28 and TRBJ2-3, the complete variable domain reads DVKVTQSSRYLVKRTGEKVFLECVQDMDHENMFWYRQDPGLGLRLIYFSYDVKMKEKGDIPEGYSVSREKKERFSLILESASTNQTSMYLCASSSGTSGRGTDTQYFGPGTRLTVL.

The CDR3 is CASRPGTGSEHGYTF. In DNA form, the CDR3 reads TGTGCCAGCAGACCCGGGACAGGGTCGGAACATGGCTACACCTTC. The chain is built from TRBV6-5 and TRBJ1-2, with 9 bases lining up with TRBD1. CDR1 is MNHEY and CDR2 is SVGAGI in the germline V gene. V gave up 6 bases and J gave up 6 bases; unmatched junction bases: 11. The CDR3 is 15 residues long.

The CDR3 here is CASEGLDVETQYF. The DNA for the CDR3 is TGTGCCAGCGAGGGCTTAGACGTGGAGACCCAGTACTTC. This rearrangement joins TRBV2 to TRBJ2-5; possible D gene TRBD2, 5 bases. V shed 8 bases and J shed 5 bases, with 15 bases lying between them. CDR3 length: 13 amino acids. The V gene's germline CDR1 is SNHLY and CDR2 FYNNEI.

The chain uses TRBV7-9 and TRBJ2-5; tentatively, D is TRBD1 (6 bases). The length of the CDR3 is 16 residues. Between the trimmed V and J ends, which lost 1 base and 4 bases, there was a span of 16 bases. Germline CDR1 SEHNR, CDR2 FQNEAQ (reference sequence). Here the CDR3 reads CASSLGLRSRGETQYF. The DNA for the CDR3 is TGTGCCAGCAGCTTAGGGTTGAGGTCCAGGGGAGAGACCCAGTACTTC.

The rearrangement links TRBV5-6 to TRBJ2-1, with D possibly being TRBD1 (6 bases). Germline CDR1 SGHDT, CDR2 YYEEEE. V gave up 3 bases and J gave up 4 bases, with 8 bases separating them. The CDR3 covers 13 residues. The CDR3 nucleotides read TGTGCCAGCAGCTACAGGGTTTACAATGAGCAGTTCTTC. This translates into CASSYRVYNEQFF.

The rearrangement uses TRBV7-8 and TRBJ1-4, with D possibly TRBD1 on 5 matching bases. Germline-derived CDR1 and CDR2 are SGHVS and FQNEAQ. Deletions cut 1 base from V and 10 bases from J, with 13 bases between. This CDR3 is 14 amino acids long. DNA of the CDR3: TGTGCCAGCAGCTTAGAAATCCAGGGTGGAAAACTGTTTTTT. Translation gives CASSLEIQGGKLFF.